The 8 T cell receptor beta chains reported below all come from one sample, sequenced in a study of regulatory T cells in long-lasting Graves disease. Described time point: persistent/refractory GD, antithyroid drugs over 5 years with positive TRAb. RNA isolated from PBMCs was used to make the TCR library. According to the study, TCR beta libraries were built with iRepertoire HTBI primers and CDR3-region Arm-PCR. TCRdb processed the multiplex PCR reads anew with MiXCR; each CDR3 protein has one entry. Of hundreds of thousands of distinct CDR3 sequences in the sample, about 20% were seen once. The specimen comprised peripheral blood mononuclear cells (PBMCs), sampled when the disease was refractory, from a patient treated with antithyroid drugs. All receptors derive from a female donor with Graves disease.

J is TRBJ1-5 and V is TRBV30; D possibly corresponds to TRBD1 (6 bases). Germline CDR1 reads GTSNPN; CDR2 reads SVGIG (reference sequence). V lost 3 bases and J 3 bases, leaving 15 bases between the germline ends. CDR3 length: 15 amino acids. CDR3 bases: TGTGCCTGGAGAAGAGGGGGACACCTCAATCAGCCCCAGCATTTT. This gives the protein CAWRRGGHLNQPQHF.

A remark on this clonotype: A clone one base away is much larger, so this may be a read error. The J gene is TRBJ1-4, the V gene TRBV12-3 or TRBV12-4; D is unclear. The CDR3 totals 15 residues. Trimming shortened V by 3 bases and J by 0 bases, and 8 bases separated the two germline ends. This chain's CDR3 is CASSFWAATNEKLFF. The CDR3 DNA reads as TGTGCCAGCAGTTTCTGGGCTGCAACTAATGAAAAACTGTTTTTT.

The V call is TRBV11-2, the J call TRBJ2-4; unclear D gene. Germline lookup yields CDR1 SGHAT and CDR2 FQNNGV. This CDR3 is 16 amino acids long. V was shortened by 9 bases and J by 1 base, with 19 bases between the two germline ends. For the CDR3, the DNA is TGTGCCAGTAGTACGACACTGACGGAGGCCAAAAACATTCAGTACTTC. It yields the protein CASSTTLTEAKNIQYF.

At least ten counts were recorded for this clonotype. This chain uses TRBV20-1 with TRBJ2-5; D remains ambiguous. From germline, CDR1 is DFQATT and CDR2 SNEGSKA (reference sequence). The V end was cut by 2 bases, the J end by 4 bases, with 17 bases between. This CDR3 is built from 15 residues. This CDR3 reads CSARIDSPALETQYF. The CDR3 coding sequence is TGCAGTGCTAGAATCGACTCCCCGGCTCTAGAGACCCAGTACTTC.

This clonotype appeared a few times. A read error may be the cause here, since a much bigger clone is one base away. The rearrangement links TRBV2 to TRBJ1-2; 7 bases map to TRBD1. J lost 3 bases, V lost 4 bases, and 8 bases had no gene match. The germline V gene has CDR1 SNHLY and CDR2 FYNNEI. The CDR3 loop spans 15 amino acids. The DNA for the CDR3 is TGTGCCAGCAGTGGATTCGACAGGGCGGACTATGGCTACACCTTC. Protein sequence: CASSGFDRADYGYTF.

This clonotype was seen many times. The J gene is TRBJ1-1, the V gene TRBV3-1; D remains unclear. Looked up from germline, CDR1 is LGHDT and CDR2 is YNNKEL (reference sequence). V was shortened by 0 bases and J by 4 bases, with 12 bases between the two germline ends. This CDR3 region has 15 residues. The CDR3 nucleotides read TGTGCCAGCAGCCAAGATACCGGGTCTCGCACTGAAGCTTTCTTT. This sequence encodes CASSQDTGSRTEAFF.

This clonotype was detected a few times. The chain recombines TRBV28 with TRBJ2-5, with D possibly being TRBD1 (7 bases). There are 11 residues in the CDR3. The germline V gene has CDR1 MDHEN and CDR2 SYDVKM. Trimming pared 2 bases from V and 14 bases from J, leaving 12 bases between. The CDR3 is CASSLGRGAYF. The CDR3 coding sequence is TGTGCCAGCAGTTTAGGCAGGGGGGCTTACTTC.

V gene TRBV9 combines with J gene TRBJ2-7; D remains ambiguous. Germline CDR1 is SGDLS and CDR2 is YYNGEE. V was trimmed by 0 bases and J by 3 bases, leaving 7 bases between them. CDR3 length equals 13 residues. CDR3 protein: CASSVETGYEQYF. The CDR3 nucleotides read TGTGCCAGCAGCGTAGAAACGGGCTACGAGCAGTACTTC.